This T cell receptor (beta chain) derives from a study of blood T cell repertoires in COVID-19. Assay used: immunoSEQ multiplex PCR; TCRdb lists only in-frame clones, some missing. The sample includes approximately 70,000 clones, about 89% of them seen just once. V dropped 4 bases and J dropped 2; count of bases not matched to a gene: 6. This CDR3 is built from 16 residues. Germline V gene sequence: CDR1 LNHDA, CDR2 SQIVND (reference sequence). This receptor was identified in a man in his forties or fifties with COVID-19, enrolled during active disease. What was sequenced was peripheral blood. The rearrangement joins TRBV19 to TRBJ2-1, with TRBD1 identical over 9 bases. The DNA for the CDR3 is TGTGCCAGTAGTACCACAGGGGGCGCAGCCTACAATGAGCAGTTCTTC. Translation: CASSTTGGAAYNEQFF.